This T cell receptor (beta chain) was sequenced in a study of blood T cell repertoires in COVID-19. Study in general: COVID-19 samples collected from the United States, Italy and Spain covered acute and convalescent phases.

Study processing details: Reference gene primers were amplified, and this amplification served to estimate nucleated cell counts. Measured with immunoSEQ multiplex PCR; TCRdb has only the in-frame clones, and not every one. The V and J calls and clone size come from that table; D and trimming were worked out from the DNA. The data contain some 180,000 clones, around nine tenths of them singletons. The sample taken for sequencing was peripheral blood. The origin of this receptor is a man aged 50-59 years with COVID-19, enrolled during active disease.

CDR3 sequence: CASSEYRSPYEQYF. The CDR3 DNA follows: TGCGCCAGCAGTGAGTACAGGTCTCCCTACGAGCAGTACTTC. V is TRBV10-2 and J is TRBJ2-7; perhaps TRBD1 as D (5 bases). The CDR3 loop spans 14 amino acids. V was trimmed by 1 base and J by 2 bases, leaving 9 bases between them. CDR1 and CDR2 (germline): WSHSY, SAAADI.